These T cell receptor beta chains were read from a single sample in a study of beta chain features in type 1 diabetes. Repertoires were generated with immunoSEQ multiplex PCR, while TCRdb's copy carries only in-frame clones and drops some. This table has roughly 28,000 clones, around 54% appearing once. Sample: Tregs from blood. These receptors came from a woman between 18 and 29 years old with type 1 diabetes. CDR3s include the opening cysteine and the closing phenylalanine or tryptophan. D genes are given only for firm matches. Some rows mark clone size as missing; the rest say once, few, many or name a class of expanded clone.

J gene: TRBJ2-7
clone size: -
V gene: TRBV7-9
D gene: -
CDR3 DNA: TGTGCCAGCAGCCCCCGCCAGGGTATAGGTTTGGAGCAGTACTTC
CDR3 protein: CASSPRQGIGLEQYF

J gene: TRBJ1-1
clone size: -
V gene: TRBV27
D gene: TRBD1
CDR3 DNA: TGTGCCAGCAGTAGACGCAAGACAGGGCGGGAAATGAACACTGAAGCTTTCTTT
CDR3 protein: CASSRRKTGREMNTEAFF

J gene: TRBJ2-1
clone size: -
V gene: TRBV10-1
D gene: TRBD2
CDR3 DNA: TGCGCCAGCAGTGAGTCTCCCGGGACTACCAACGATGGGTCCTACAATGAGCAGTTCTTC
CDR3 protein: CASSESPGTTNDGSYNEQFF

J gene: TRBJ1-2
clone size: -
V gene: TRBV18
D gene: -
CDR3 DNA: TGTGCCAGCTCACCACAGCGGCAGCCAAACTATGGCTACACCTTC
CDR3 protein: CASSPQRQPNYGYTF

J gene: TRBJ2-3
clone size: -
V gene: TRBV7-8
D gene: -
CDR3 DNA: TGTGCCAGCAGCTCAGAGCGGACTAGCACAGATACGCAGTATTTT
CDR3 protein: CASSSERTSTDTQYF

J gene: TRBJ1-6
clone size: -
V gene: TRBV27
D gene: TRBD1
CDR3 DNA: TGTGCCAGCAGATTACAGGGGGCGGAGGGTAATTCACCCCTCCACTTT
CDR3 protein: CASRLQGAEGNSPLHF

J gene: TRBJ2-4
clone size: once
V gene: TRBV5-1
D gene: -
CDR3 DNA: TGCGCCAGCAGCCCGGGACATGGGTTAGCCAAAAACATTCAGTACTTC
CDR3 protein: CASSPGHGLAKNIQYF

J gene: TRBJ1-1
clone size: -
V gene: TRBV10-3
D gene: -
CDR3 DNA: TGTGCCACCGTATCTGGTAGCACTGAGGCTTTCTTT
CDR3 protein: CATVSGSTEAFF

J gene: TRBJ1-2
clone size: once
V gene: TRBV30
D gene: -
CDR3 DNA: TGTGCCTGCCCAACTTTTTATGGCTACACCTTC
CDR3 protein: CACPTFYGYTF

J gene: TRBJ2-1
clone size: -
V gene: TRBV14
D gene: TRBD2
CDR3 DNA: TGTGCCAGCAGCCAAGGGGTCGGAACTAGCGGGAAGGGTGAGCAGTTCTTC
CDR3 protein: CASSQGVGTSGKGEQFF

J gene: TRBJ2-2
clone size: -
V gene: TRBV29-1
D gene: TRBD2
CDR3 DNA: TGCAGCGTTGGCCCCCCGGGACTAGCGGGAGGAACCGAGGAGCTGTTTTTT
CDR3 protein: CSVGPPGLAGGTEELFF

J gene: TRBJ2-7
clone size: few
V gene: TRBV30
D gene: -
CDR3 DNA: TGTGCCTGTTCCCTTGGGGGGGCCGAGCAGTACTTC
CDR3 protein: CACSLGGAEQYF

J gene: TRBJ1-1
clone size: -
V gene: TRBV19
D gene: -
CDR3 DNA: TGTGCCTGCAAGAGCGGGGGGACTGAAGCTTTCTTT
CDR3 protein: CACKSGGTEAFF

J gene: TRBJ2-5
clone size: -
V gene: TRBV15
D gene: TRBD2
CDR3 DNA: TGTGCCACCAGCAGACTAGCGGAACAAGAGACCCAGTACTTC
CDR3 protein: CATSRLAEQETQYF

J gene: TRBJ2-7
clone size: -
V gene: TRBV7-8
D gene: -
CDR3 DNA: TGTGCCAGCAGCTTAGACAACCAGGTATACGAGCAGTACTTC
CDR3 protein: CASSLDNQVYEQYF

J gene: TRBJ2-5
clone size: -
V gene: TRBV30
D gene: TRBD1
CDR3 DNA: TGTGCCCGCGGGACAGGGGGCGTCTTACAATACTTC
CDR3 protein: CARGTGGVLQYF

J gene: TRBJ2-2
clone size: -
V gene: TRBV6-6
D gene: -
CDR3 DNA: TGTGCCAGCAGTTACATGAGCTCTCAACCCGGGGAGCTGTTTTTT
CDR3 protein: CASSYMSSQPGELFF

J gene: TRBJ2-3
clone size: -
V gene: TRBV5-1
D gene: TRBD2
CDR3 DNA: TGCGCCAGCAGGACTAGCGGCACAGATACGCAGTATTTT
CDR3 protein: CASRTSGTDTQYF

J gene: TRBJ1-5
clone size: few
V gene: TRBV5-1
D gene: -
CDR3 DNA: TGCGCCAGCAGCTTGACAGGGAATAGCAATCAGCCCCAGCATTTT
CDR3 protein: CASSLTGNSNQPQHF

J gene: TRBJ1-1
clone size: few
V gene: TRBV28
D gene: -
CDR3 DNA: TGTGCCAGCAGCCCAACCCCCGGGGTCAGTTCGATGAACACTGAAGCTTTCTTT
CDR3 protein: CASSPTPGVSSMNTEAFF

J gene: TRBJ2-3
clone size: -
V gene: TRBV5-4
D gene: -
CDR3 DNA: TGTGCCAGCAGCCCTTCCCTGGAGGATACGCAGTATTTT
CDR3 protein: CASSPSLEDTQYF

J gene: TRBJ2-1
clone size: -
V gene: TRBV7-3
D gene: TRBD2
CDR3 DNA: TGTGCCAGCAGCACTAGCGGGGGCCGGTTTGAGCAGTTCTTC
CDR3 protein: CASSTSGGRFEQFF

J gene: TRBJ2-3
clone size: -
V gene: TRBV4-1
D gene: -
CDR3 DNA: TGCGCCAGCAGCCAAGATCTTCATGGAAGCGGAGGACTCACAGATACGCAGTATTTT
CDR3 protein: CASSQDLHGSGGLTDTQYF

J gene: TRBJ1-2
clone size: few
V gene: TRBV19
D gene: TRBD1
CDR3 DNA: TGTGCCAGTAGGACTCAGGGGGTAGGAGGCTACACCTTC
CDR3 protein: CASRTQGVGGYTF

J gene: TRBJ2-1
clone size: -
V gene: TRBV20-1
D gene: TRBD2
CDR3 DNA: TGCAGTGCTCTTAGCGGGAGAAAGCAGTTCTTC
CDR3 protein: CSALSGRKQFF

J gene: TRBJ1-2
clone size: -
V gene: TRBV29-1
D gene: TRBD1
CDR3 DNA: TGCAGCGTTGAAGAGAACAGGGGGCACGGTGGCTACACCTTC
CDR3 protein: CSVEENRGHGGYTF

J gene: TRBJ2-4
clone size: few
V gene: TRBV5-6
D gene: -
CDR3 DNA: TGTGCCAGCAGCCTAGGAGGCAGCGAGGTCATTCAGTACTTC
CDR3 protein: CASSLGGSEVIQYF

J gene: TRBJ2-1
clone size: -
V gene: TRBV5-1
D gene: -
CDR3 DNA: TGCGCCAGCAGCTTTGGCGGAGGGAACTACAATGAGCAGTTCTTC
CDR3 protein: CASSFGGGNYNEQFF

J gene: TRBJ2-3
clone size: -
V gene: TRBV7-9
D gene: TRBD2
CDR3 DNA: TGTGCCAGCAGCTTAGGGGCTGGCGGGAGCCTTACAGATACGCAGTATTTT
CDR3 protein: CASSLGAGGSLTDTQYF

J gene: TRBJ2-2
clone size: -
V gene: TRBV2
D gene: -
CDR3 DNA: TGTGCCAGCCGCACACAGGGTTTCGCCGGGGAGCTGTTTTTT
CDR3 protein: CASRTQGFAGELFF

J gene: TRBJ1-4
clone size: -
V gene: TRBV19
D gene: -
CDR3 DNA: TGTGCCAGTAGTATAACGTACTTGAATGAAAAACTGTTTTTT
CDR3 protein: CASSITYLNEKLFF

J gene: TRBJ2-3
clone size: -
V gene: TRBV4-3
D gene: -
CDR3 DNA: TGCGCCAGCAGCCCCATGAAGGCTAGCGGCACAGATACGCAGTATTTT
CDR3 protein: CASSPMKASGTDTQYF

J gene: TRBJ2-2
clone size: -
V gene: TRBV30
D gene: -
CDR3 DNA: TGTGCCTGGAGTGTAAGAGGGCCCGGGGAGCTGTTTTTT
CDR3 protein: CAWSVRGPGELFF

J gene: TRBJ2-2
clone size: few
V gene: TRBV25-1
D gene: TRBD2
CDR3 DNA: TGTGCCAGCAGGCGGGCTAGCGGAACCGCGAACACCGGGGAGCTGTTTTTT
CDR3 protein: CASRRASGTANTGELFF

J gene: TRBJ1-1
clone size: -
V gene: TRBV19
D gene: TRBD1
CDR3 DNA: TGTGCCAGTAACTTACAGGGGGCGCGGAACACTGAAGCTTTCTTT
CDR3 protein: CASNLQGARNTEAFF

J gene: TRBJ1-1
clone size: -
V gene: TRBV5-1
D gene: -
CDR3 DNA: TGCGCCAGCAGCTTGGCGTACAGCCGTGAAGCTTTCTTT
CDR3 protein: CASSLAYSREAFF

J gene: TRBJ2-5
clone size: -
V gene: TRBV6-1
D gene: TRBD2
CDR3 DNA: TGTGCCATCAGTCCCGGCGGGAGGGAAGAGACCCAGTACTTC
CDR3 protein: CAISPGGREETQYF

J gene: TRBJ2-1
clone size: -
V gene: TRBV28
D gene: TRBD2
CDR3 DNA: TGTGCCAGCAGTCCCGGTAGGGGACTAGCGGGAGTAAGCTCCTACAATGAGCAGTTCTTC
CDR3 protein: CASSPGRGLAGVSSYNEQFF

J gene: TRBJ1-5
clone size: -
V gene: TRBV18
D gene: -
CDR3 DNA: TGTGCCAGCTCACCAACGGGAGAAAATCAGCCCCAGCATTTT
CDR3 protein: CASSPTGENQPQHF

J gene: TRBJ2-5
clone size: -
V gene: TRBV5-1
D gene: -
CDR3 DNA: TGCGCCAGCAGCTTAAACCCGGGGGAAAGGGAGACCCAGTACTTC
CDR3 protein: CASSLNPGERETQYF

J gene: TRBJ1-1
clone size: -
V gene: TRBV19
D gene: -
CDR3 DNA: TGTGCCAGTAGTCCTGTTAGGGGAGGGCGCACTGAAGCTTTCTTT
CDR3 protein: CASSPVRGGRTEAFF

J gene: TRBJ2-2
clone size: -
V gene: TRBV4-2
D gene: -
CDR3 DNA: TGTGCCAGCAGCCAAGAGGGCGGGAAGGTCACCGGGGAGCTGTTTTTT
CDR3 protein: CASSQEGGKVTGELFF

J gene: TRBJ2-2
clone size: -
V gene: TRBV19
D gene: TRBD1
CDR3 DNA: TGTGCCAGTAGTACCTGGACAGGTTTTTCCGGGGAGCTGTTTTTT
CDR3 protein: CASSTWTGFSGELFF

J gene: TRBJ2-3
clone size: few
V gene: TRBV7-8
D gene: -
CDR3 DNA: TGTGCCATCGGGGTGGATACGCAGTATTTT
CDR3 protein: CAIGVDTQYF

J gene: TRBJ2-7
clone size: few
V gene: TRBV9
D gene: TRBD1
CDR3 DNA: TGTGCCAGCAGCGTAGGACAGGGGCAATCCTACGAGCAGTACTTC
CDR3 protein: CASSVGQGQSYEQYF

J gene: TRBJ2-7
clone size: few
V gene: TRBV7-2
D gene: TRBD2
CDR3 DNA: TGTGCCAGCAGCGCCGGTGGGCTAGCGGTGAGCTCCTACGAGCAGTACTTC
CDR3 protein: CASSAGGLAVSSYEQYF

J gene: TRBJ2-2
clone size: few
V gene: TRBV13
D gene: TRBD2
CDR3 DNA: TGTGCCAGCAGCTCCAGGACTAGCGGGAGTGACACCGGGGAGCTGTTTTTT
CDR3 protein: CASSSRTSGSDTGELFF

J gene: TRBJ2-1
clone size: -
V gene: TRBV7-2
D gene: TRBD2
CDR3 DNA: TGTGCCAGCACTCCCGGCGGGGGAGGGGCCTACAATGAGCAGTTCTTC
CDR3 protein: CASTPGGGGAYNEQFF